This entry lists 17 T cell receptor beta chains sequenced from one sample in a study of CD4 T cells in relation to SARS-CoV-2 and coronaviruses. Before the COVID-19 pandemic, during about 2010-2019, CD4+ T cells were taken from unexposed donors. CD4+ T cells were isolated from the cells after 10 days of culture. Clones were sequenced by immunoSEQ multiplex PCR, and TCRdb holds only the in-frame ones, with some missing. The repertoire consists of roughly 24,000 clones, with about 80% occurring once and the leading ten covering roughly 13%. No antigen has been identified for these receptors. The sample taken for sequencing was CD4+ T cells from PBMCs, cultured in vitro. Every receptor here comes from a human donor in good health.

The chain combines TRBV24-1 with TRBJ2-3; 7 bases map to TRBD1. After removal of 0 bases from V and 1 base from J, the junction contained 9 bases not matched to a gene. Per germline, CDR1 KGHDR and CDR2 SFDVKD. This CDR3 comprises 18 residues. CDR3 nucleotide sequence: TGTGCCACCAGTGATTTGGGGACAGCCCCCCGAGGCACAGATACGCAGTATTTT. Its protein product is CATSDLGTAPRGTDTQYF.

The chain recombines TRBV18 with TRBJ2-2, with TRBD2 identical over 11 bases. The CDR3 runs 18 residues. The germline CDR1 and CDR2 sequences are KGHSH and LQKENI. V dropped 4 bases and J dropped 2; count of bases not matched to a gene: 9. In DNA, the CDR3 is TGTGCCAGCTCACGAATGGGGACTAGCGGAATAAACACCGGGGAGCTGTTTTTT. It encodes CASSRMGTSGINTGELFF.

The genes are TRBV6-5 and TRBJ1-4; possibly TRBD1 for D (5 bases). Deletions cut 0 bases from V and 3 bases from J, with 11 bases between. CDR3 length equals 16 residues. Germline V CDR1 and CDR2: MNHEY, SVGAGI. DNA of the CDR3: TGTGCCAGCAGTTACTCGATGACAGCCCCTAATGAAAAACTGTTTTTT. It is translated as CASSYSMTAPNEKLFF.

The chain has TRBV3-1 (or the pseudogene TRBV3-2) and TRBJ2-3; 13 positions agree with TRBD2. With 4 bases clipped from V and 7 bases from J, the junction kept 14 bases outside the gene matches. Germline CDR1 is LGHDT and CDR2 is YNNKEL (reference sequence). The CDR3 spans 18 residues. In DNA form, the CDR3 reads TGTGCCAGCAGCCTAGCACTAGCGGGAGGGACTACACCGTATACGCAGTATTTT. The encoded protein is CASSLALAGGTTPYTQYF.

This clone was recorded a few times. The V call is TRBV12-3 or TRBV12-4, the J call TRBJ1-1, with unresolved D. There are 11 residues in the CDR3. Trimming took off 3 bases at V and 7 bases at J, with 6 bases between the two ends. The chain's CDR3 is CASSLSSEAFF. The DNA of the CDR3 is TGTGCCAGCAGTTTGTCAAGTGAAGCTTTCTTT.

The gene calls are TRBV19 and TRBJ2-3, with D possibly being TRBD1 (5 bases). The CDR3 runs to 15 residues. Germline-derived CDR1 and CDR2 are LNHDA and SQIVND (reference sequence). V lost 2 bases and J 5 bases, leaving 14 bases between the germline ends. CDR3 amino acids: CASSINIPTVDTQYF. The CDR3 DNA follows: TGTGCCAGTAGTATAAACATACCGACAGTAGATACGCAGTATTTT.

CDR3: CASSYLQGQGYTF. DNA of the CDR3: TGTGCCAGCAGTTACCTACAGGGACAAGGCTACACCTTC. This sequence joins TRBV6-5 and TRBJ1-2, with a tentative D call TRBD1 (6 bases). V gave up 2 bases and J gave up 8 bases, with 12 bases separating them. Germline lookup yields CDR1 MNHEY and CDR2 SVGAGI. This CDR3 has 13 residues.

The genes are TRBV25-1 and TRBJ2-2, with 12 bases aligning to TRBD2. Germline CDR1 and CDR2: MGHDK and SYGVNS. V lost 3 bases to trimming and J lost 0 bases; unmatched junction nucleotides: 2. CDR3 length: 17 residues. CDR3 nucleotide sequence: TGTGCCAGCAGTGACCCTAGCGGGAGGGCGAACACCGGGGAGCTGTTTTTT. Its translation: CASSDPSGRANTGELFF. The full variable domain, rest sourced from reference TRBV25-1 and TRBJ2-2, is EADIYQTPRYLVIGTGKKITLECSQTMGHDKMYWYQQDPGMELHLIHYSYGVNSTEKGDLSSESTVSRIRTEHFPLTLESARPSHTSQYLCASSDPSGRANTGELFFGEGSRLTVL.

The CDR3 nucleotides are TGTGCCAGCAGTTCGGCGGACTACACTGAAGCTTTCTTT. Its translation: CASSSADYTEAFF. The chain combines TRBV27 with TRBJ1-1; D not resolved. The CDR3 runs 13 residues. V lost 4 bases, J lost 3 bases, and 9 bases lay in between. Germline V CDR1 and CDR2: MNHEY, SMNVEV (reference sequence).

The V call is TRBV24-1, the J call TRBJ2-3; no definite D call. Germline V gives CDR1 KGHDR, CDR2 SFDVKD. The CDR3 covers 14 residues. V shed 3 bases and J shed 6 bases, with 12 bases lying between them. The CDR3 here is CATSDRTTSDTQYF. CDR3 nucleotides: TGTGCCACCAGTGATCGAACGACGTCGGATACGCAGTATTTT.

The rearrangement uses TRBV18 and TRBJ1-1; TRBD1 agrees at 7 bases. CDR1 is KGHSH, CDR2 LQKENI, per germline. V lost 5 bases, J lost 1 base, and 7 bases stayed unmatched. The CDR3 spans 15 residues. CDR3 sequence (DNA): TGTGCCAGCTCAAGAATGGGACAGCAGAACACTGAAGCTTTCTTT. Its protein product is CASSRMGQQNTEAFF.

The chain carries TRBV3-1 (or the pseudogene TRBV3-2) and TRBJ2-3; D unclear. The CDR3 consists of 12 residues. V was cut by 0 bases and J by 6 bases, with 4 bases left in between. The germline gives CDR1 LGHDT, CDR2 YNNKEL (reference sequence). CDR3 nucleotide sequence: TGTGCCAGCAGCCAAGAATTCGATACGCAGTATTTT. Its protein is CASSQEFDTQYF.

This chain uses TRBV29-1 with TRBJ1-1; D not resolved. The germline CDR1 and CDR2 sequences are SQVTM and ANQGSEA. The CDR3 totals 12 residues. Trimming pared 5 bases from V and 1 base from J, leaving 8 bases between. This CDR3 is CSVPSGNTEAFF. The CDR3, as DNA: TGCAGCGTTCCCTCGGGGAACACTGAAGCTTTCTTT.

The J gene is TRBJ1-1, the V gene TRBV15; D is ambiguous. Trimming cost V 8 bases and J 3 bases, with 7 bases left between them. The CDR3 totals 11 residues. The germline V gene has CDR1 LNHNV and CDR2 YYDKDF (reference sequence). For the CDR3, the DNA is TGTGCCACCCGGGAGGACACTGAAGCTTTCTTT. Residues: CATREDTEAFF. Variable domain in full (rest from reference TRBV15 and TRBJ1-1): DAMVIQNPRYQVTQFGKPVTLSCSQTLNHNVMYWYQQKSSQAPKLLFHYYDKDFNNEADTPDNFQSRRPNTSFCFLDIRSPGLGDTAMYLCATREDTEAFFGQGTRLTVV.

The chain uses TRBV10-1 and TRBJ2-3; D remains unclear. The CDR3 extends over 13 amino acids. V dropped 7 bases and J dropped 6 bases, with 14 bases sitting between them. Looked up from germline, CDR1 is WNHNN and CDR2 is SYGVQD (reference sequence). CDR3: CASTSESWDTQYF. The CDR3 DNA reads TGCGCCAGCACGAGCGAGTCTTGGGATACGCAGTATTTT.

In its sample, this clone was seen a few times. Here the CDR3 DNA reads TGTGCCATCAGTGACCTCTCTCCCGGGACAGGGGGCAATCAGCCCCAGCATTTT. Encoded protein: CAISDLSPGTGGNQPQHF. J is TRBJ1-5 and V is TRBV10-3; 10 bases agree with TRBD1. Trimming cost V 3 bases and J 2 bases; bases outside gene matches: 10. Germline values: CDR1 ENHRY, CDR2 SYGVKD. The CDR3 consists of 18 residues.

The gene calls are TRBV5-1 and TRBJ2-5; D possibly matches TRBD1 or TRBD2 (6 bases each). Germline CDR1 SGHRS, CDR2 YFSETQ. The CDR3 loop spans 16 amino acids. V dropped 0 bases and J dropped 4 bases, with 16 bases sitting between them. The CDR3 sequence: CASSLEQGLGSETQYF. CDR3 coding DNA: TGCGCCAGCAGCTTGGAACAGGGACTTGGGTCAGAGACCCAGTACTTC.